The 5 T cell receptor beta chains in this list originate from one sample, sequenced in a study of T cell repertoires in cytomegalovirus infection. Their antigen targets remain unknown. TCRdb ran MiXCR on the reads and lists one entry per CDR3 protein. The sample has about 310,000 distinct CDR3 sequences; 20% to 30% are singletons. Here the sequenced sample was cultured PBMCs, taken from culture after CMV antigen stimulation. The receptor source for this set is a human donor in good health (CMV status not recorded). Some clones in this sample may be carry-over from other donors' samples.

V and J are TRBV4-1 and TRBJ2-1, with D maybe TRBD1 (7 bases). CDR1 is MGHRA, CDR2 YSYEKL, per germline. The germline V and J ends were trimmed by 2 bases and 4 bases, with 12 bases remaining between them. The CDR3 is made up of 15 amino acids. CDR3 DNA: TGCGCCAGCAGCCAACAGGGGGGACCTTACAATGAGCAGTTCTTC. Translated: CASSQQGGPYNEQFF.

V is TRBV7-3 and J is TRBJ2-1, with TRBD2 matching over 7 bases. In germline, CDR1 is SGHTA, CDR2 FQGTGA. The CDR3 is 17 residues long. The junction had 14 bases not matched to a gene; V was cut back by 5 bases and J by 4 bases. The CDR3 nucleotides read TGTGCCAGCAGCCCATCCAAAAGCGGGAAGGTATACAATGAGCAGTTCTTC. It codes for CASSPSKSGKVYNEQFF. Full variable domain (outside the CDR3, taken from reference TRBV7-3 and TRBJ2-1): GAGVSQTPSNKVTEKGKYVELRCDPISGHTALYWYRQSLGQGPEFLIYFQGTGAADDSGLPNDRFFAVRPEGSVSTLKIQRTERGDSAVYLCASSPSKSGKVYNEQFFGPGTRLTVL.

At least ten counts were recorded for this clonotype. The rearrangement joins TRBV7-8 to TRBJ2-1; 12 bases fit TRBD2. Trimming cost V 5 bases and J 5 bases; bases outside gene matches: 4. Germline CDR1 SGHVS, CDR2 FQNEAQ. This CDR3 region has 15 residues. Here the CDR3 reads CASSPWTSGNNEQFF. The CDR3 DNA follows: TGTGCCAGCAGCCCATGGACTAGCGGGAACAATGAGCAGTTCTTC.

This clonotype was found once. Being one base from a much bigger clone, this may be a read error. The chain recombines TRBV7-2 with TRBJ1-1, with a tentative D call TRBD1 (5 bases). Germline CDR1 is SGHTA and CDR2 is FQGNSA. V lost 1 base, J lost 4 bases, and 19 bases lay in between. The CDR3 has 17 amino acids. CDR3 sequence reads: CASSLVGGEQVATEAFF. The CDR3 DNA is TGTGCCAGCAGCTTAGTCGGCGGCGAACAGGTGGCCACTGAAGCTTTCTTT.

The table lists this clonotype with a few counts. The rearrangement links TRBV6-6 to TRBJ1-2; tentative D call: TRBD1 (5 bases). This CDR3 is 13 amino acids long. Germline assignment: CDR1 MNHNY and CDR2 SVGAGI (reference sequence). V dropped 7 bases and J dropped 2 bases, with 11 bases sitting between them. The CDR3 sequence: CASTRGPNYGYTF. The CDR3 bases are TGTGCCAGCACGAGGGGACCCAACTATGGCTACACCTTC.